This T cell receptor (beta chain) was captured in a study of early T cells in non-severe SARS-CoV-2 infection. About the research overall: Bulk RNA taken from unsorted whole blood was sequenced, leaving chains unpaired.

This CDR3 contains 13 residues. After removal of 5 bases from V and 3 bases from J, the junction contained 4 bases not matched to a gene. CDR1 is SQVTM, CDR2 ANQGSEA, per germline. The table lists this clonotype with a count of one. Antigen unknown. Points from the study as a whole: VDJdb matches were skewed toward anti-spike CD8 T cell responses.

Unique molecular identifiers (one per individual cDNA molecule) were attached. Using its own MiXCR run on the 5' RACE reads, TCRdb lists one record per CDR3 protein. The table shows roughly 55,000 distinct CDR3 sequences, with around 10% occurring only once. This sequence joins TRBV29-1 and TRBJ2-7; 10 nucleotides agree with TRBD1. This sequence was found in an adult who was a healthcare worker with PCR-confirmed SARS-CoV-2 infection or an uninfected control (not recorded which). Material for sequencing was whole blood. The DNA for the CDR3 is TGCAGCGTTTCGGACAGGGGGTACTACGAGCAGTACTTC. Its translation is CSVSDRGYYEQYF.